This T cell receptor (beta chain) was recovered during a study of radiotherapy plus CTLA-4 blockade in lung cancer. Study-wide context: Among all patients, 15% to 20% showed objective responses, while roughly 34% had disease control.

Patients had chemo-refractory metastatic non-small-cell lung cancer and received focal radiation plus CTLA-4 blockade that used ipilimumab. The germline V gene has CDR1 SGDLS and CDR2 YYNGEE. The CDR3 runs 15 residues. The germline V and J ends were trimmed by 4 bases and 4 bases, with 17 bases remaining between them. A word on this clone: The target antigen is unknown.

Profiling relied on immunoSEQ multiplex PCR, and the TCRdb table lists in-frame clones only, not all of them. The sample shows about 110,000 clones, under 90% of them seen only once. Findings of the study overall: How blood T cell clones changed early, along with interferon-beta, reportedly forecast response best. Some TCR clones had been derived from tumors. These clones expanded in peripheral blood after radiotherapy plus ipilimumab.

The receptor comes from a human donor with non-small cell lung cancer that progressed on radiotherapy plus ipilimumab. Some clones in this sample may be carry-over from other donors' samples. The chain employs TRBV9 and TRBJ1-2, with TRBD1 as a possible D gene (5 bases). The specimen comprised peripheral blood, sampled from a patient treated with radiotherapy plus ipilimumab. The CDR3 nucleotides read TGTGCCAGCAGCCCCTCGTCCGGGACTTTCTATGGCTACACCTTC. Translation: CASSPSSGTFYGYTF.